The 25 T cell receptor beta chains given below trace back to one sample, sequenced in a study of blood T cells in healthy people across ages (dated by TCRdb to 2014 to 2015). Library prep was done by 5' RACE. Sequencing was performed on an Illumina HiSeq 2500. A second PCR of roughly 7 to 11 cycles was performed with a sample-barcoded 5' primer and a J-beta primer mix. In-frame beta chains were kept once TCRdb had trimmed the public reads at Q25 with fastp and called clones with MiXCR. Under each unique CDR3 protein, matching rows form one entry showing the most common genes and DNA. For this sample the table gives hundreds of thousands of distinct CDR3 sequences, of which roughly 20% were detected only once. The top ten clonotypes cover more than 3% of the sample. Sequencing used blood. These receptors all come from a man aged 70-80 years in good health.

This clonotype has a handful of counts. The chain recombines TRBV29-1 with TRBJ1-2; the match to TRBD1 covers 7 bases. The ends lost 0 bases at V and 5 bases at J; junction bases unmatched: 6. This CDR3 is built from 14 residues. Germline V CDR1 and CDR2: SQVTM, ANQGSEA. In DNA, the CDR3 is TGCAGCGTTGAAGACCCGGACAGGACTTATGGCTACACCTTC. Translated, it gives CSVEDPDRTYGYTF. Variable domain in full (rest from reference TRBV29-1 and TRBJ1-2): SAVISQKPSRDICQRGTSLTIQCQVDSQVTMMFWYRQQPGQSLTLIATANQGSEATYESGFVIDKFPISRPNLTFSTLTVSNMSPEDSSIYLCSVEDPDRTYGYTFGSGTRLTVV.

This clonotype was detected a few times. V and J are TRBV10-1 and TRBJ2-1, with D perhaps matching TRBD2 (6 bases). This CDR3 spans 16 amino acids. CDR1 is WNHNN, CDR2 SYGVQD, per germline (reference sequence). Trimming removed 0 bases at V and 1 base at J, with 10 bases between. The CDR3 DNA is TGCGCCAGCAGTGAGTCCGGGGGTCTATCCTACAATGAGCAGTTCTTC. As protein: CASSESGGLSYNEQFF.

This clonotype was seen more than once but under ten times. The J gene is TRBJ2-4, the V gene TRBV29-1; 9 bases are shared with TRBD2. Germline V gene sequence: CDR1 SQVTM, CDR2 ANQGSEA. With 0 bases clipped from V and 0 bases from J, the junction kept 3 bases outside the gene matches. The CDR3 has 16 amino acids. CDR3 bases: TGCAGCGTTGAAGATCTAGCGGGATTAGCCAAAAACATTCAGTACTTC. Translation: CSVEDLAGLAKNIQYF.

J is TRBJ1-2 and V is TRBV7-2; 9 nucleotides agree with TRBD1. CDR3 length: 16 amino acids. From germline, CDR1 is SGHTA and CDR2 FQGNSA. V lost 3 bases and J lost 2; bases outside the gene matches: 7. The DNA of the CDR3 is TGTGCCAGCAGCTTCGCAGACGGACAGGGGAACTATGGCTACACCTTC. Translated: CASSFADGQGNYGYTF.

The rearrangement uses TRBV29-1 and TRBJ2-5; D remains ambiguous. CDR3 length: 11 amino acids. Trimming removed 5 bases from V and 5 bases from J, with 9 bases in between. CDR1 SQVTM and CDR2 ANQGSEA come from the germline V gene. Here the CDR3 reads CSVQTLETQYF. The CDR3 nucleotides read TGCAGCGTTCAAACTCTTGAGACCCAGTACTTC.

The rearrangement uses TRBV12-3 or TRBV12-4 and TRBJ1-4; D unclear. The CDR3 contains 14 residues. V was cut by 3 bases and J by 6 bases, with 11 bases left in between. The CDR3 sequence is CASSLDYAYEKLFF. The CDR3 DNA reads TGTGCCAGCAGTTTGGACTATGCTTATGAAAAACTGTTTTTT.

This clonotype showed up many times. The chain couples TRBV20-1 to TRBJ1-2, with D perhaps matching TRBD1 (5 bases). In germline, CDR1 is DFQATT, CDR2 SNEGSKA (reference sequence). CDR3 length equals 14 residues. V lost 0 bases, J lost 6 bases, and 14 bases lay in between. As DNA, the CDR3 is TGCAGTGCTAGAGATCCGGGGTGGGGACATGGCTACACCTTC. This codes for CSARDPGWGHGYTF.

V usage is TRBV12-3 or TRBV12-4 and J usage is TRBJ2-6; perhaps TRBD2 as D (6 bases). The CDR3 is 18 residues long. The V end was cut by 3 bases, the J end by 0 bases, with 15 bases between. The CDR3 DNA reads TGTGCCAGCAGTTTTTGGGGATCGGGAGTCTCTGGGGCCAACGTCCTGACTTTC. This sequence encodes CASSFWGSGVSGANVLTF.

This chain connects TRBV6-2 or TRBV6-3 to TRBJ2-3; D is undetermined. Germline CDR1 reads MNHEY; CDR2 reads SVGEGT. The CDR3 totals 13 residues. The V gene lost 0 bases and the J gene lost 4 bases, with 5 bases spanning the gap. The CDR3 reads CASSYSSPDTQYF. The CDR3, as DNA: TGTGCCAGCAGTTACTCTAGTCCAGATACGCAGTATTTT.

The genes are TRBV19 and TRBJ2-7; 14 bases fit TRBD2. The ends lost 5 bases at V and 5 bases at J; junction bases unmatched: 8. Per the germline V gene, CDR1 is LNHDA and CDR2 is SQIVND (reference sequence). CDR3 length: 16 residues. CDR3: CASSPGTSGSGNEQYF. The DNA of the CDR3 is TGTGCCAGTAGTCCCGGGACTAGCGGGAGTGGTAACGAGCAGTACTTC.

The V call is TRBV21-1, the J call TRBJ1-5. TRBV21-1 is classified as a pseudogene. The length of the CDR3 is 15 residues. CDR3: CASSTGRLSNQPQHF. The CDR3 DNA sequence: TGTGCCAGCAGCACCGGACGGCTTAGCAATCAGCCCCAGCATTTT.

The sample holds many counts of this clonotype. In DNA form, the CDR3 reads TGCAGCGCTAGCGGCAGCAACTATGGCTACACCTTC. Protein sequence: CSASGSNYGYTF. The chain is built from TRBV29-1 and TRBJ1-2; D is uncertain. Trimming stripped 7 bases from V and 2 bases from J, with 11 bases between. Germline V gives CDR1 SQVTM, CDR2 ANQGSEA. The CDR3 is made up of 12 amino acids.

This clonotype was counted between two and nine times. The chain's CDR3 is CASSPPRGHAQETQYF. CDR3 DNA: TGTGCCAGCAGCCCCCCAAGGGGGCACGCACAAGAGACCCAGTACTTC. The chain joins TRBV5-6 to TRBJ2-5; TRBD1 agrees at 7 bases. Per germline, CDR1 SGHDT and CDR2 YYEEEE. There are 16 residues in the CDR3. Trimming cost V 4 bases and J 2 bases; bases outside gene matches: 11.

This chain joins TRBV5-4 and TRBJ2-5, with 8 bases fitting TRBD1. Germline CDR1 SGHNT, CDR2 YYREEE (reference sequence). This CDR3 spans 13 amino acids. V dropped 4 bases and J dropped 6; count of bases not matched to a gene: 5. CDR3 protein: CASSIGQGKTQYF. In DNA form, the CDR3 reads TGTGCCAGCAGCATAGGACAGGGAAAGACCCAGTACTTC.

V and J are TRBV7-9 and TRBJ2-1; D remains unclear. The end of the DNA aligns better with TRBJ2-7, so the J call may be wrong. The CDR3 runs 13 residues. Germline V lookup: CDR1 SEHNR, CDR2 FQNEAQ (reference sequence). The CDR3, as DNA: TGTGCCAGCAGCTTCACCGACTCCTACGAGCAGTACTTC. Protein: CASSFTDSYEQYF.

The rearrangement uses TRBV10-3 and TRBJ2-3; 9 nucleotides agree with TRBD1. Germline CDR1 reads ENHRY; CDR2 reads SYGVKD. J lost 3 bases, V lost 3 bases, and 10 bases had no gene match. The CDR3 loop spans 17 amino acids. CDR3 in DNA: TGTGCCATCAGTGATTCCTCCGGGACAGGGCCTACAGATACGCAGTATTTT. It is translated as CAISDSSGTGPTDTQYF.

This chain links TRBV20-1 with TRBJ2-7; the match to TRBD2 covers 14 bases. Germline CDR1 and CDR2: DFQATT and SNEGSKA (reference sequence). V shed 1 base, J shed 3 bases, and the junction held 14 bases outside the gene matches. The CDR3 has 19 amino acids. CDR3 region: CSARALGLAGGQTLYEQYF. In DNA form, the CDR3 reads TGCAGTGCTAGAGCCCTCGGACTAGCGGGGGGCCAAACTCTCTACGAGCAGTACTTC.

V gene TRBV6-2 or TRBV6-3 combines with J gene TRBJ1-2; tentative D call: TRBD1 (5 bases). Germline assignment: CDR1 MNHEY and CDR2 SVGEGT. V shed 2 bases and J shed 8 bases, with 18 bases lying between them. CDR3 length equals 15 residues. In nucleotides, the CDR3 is TGTGCCAGCAGTTACCGGGGGACCGCTGATTGGGGCTACACCTTC. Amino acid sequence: CASSYRGTADWGYTF.

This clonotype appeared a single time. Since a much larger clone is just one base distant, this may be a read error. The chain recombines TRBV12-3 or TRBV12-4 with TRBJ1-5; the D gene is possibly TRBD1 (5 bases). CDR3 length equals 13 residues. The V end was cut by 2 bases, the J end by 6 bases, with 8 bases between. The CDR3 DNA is TGTGCCAGCAGTTTATCAGGGAGTCAGCCCCAGCATTTT. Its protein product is CASSLSGSQPQHF.

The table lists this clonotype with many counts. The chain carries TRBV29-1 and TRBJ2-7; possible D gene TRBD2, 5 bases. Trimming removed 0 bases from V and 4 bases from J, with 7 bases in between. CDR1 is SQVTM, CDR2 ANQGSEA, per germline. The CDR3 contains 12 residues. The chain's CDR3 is CSVEDSGYEQYF. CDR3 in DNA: TGCAGCGTTGAAGATTCGGGGTACGAGCAGTACTTC.

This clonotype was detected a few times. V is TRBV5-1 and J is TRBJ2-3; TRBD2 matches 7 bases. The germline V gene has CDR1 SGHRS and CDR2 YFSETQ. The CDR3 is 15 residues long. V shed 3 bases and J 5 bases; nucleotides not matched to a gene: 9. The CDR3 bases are TGCGCCAGCAGCTACCGCGGGACTACTTTAGATACGCAGTATTTT. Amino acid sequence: CASSYRGTTLDTQYF.

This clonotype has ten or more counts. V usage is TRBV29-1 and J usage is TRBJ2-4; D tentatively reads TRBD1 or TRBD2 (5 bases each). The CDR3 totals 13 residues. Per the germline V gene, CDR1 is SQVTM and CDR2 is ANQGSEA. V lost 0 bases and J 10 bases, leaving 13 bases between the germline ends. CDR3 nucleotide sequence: TGCAGCGTTGAAGATTCCGTCGAGGGGATTCAGTACTTC. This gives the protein CSVEDSVEGIQYF.

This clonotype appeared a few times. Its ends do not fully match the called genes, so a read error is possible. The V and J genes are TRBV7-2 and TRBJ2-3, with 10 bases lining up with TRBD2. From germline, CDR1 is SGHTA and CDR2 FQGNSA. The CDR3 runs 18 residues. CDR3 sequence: CASSSSGSGIRSTDTQYF. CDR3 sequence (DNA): TGTGCCAGCAGCTCTAGCGGGAGCGGGATACGAAGCACGGATACGCAGTATTTT.

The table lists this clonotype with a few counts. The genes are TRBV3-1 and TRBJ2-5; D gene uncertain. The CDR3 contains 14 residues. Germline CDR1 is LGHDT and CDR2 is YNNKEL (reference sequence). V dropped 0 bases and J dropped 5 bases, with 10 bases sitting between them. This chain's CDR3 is CASSQDWAVETQYF. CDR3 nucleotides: TGTGCCAGCAGCCAAGATTGGGCGGTGGAGACCCAGTACTTC.

The CDR3 nucleotides are TGTGCCAGCAGCCCCGGACTAGCGGGACGTTACGAGCAGTACTTC. It translates to CASSPGLAGRYEQYF. This rearrangement joins TRBV14 to TRBJ2-7, with TRBD2 identical over 12 bases. The CDR3 sequence is 15 residues long. V trimming: 4 bases; J trimming: 4 bases; junction bases outside the gene matches: 5. CDR1 is SGHDN and CDR2 is FVKESK in the germline V gene.